One sample yielded the 5 T cell receptor beta chains listed below, sequenced in a study of cytomegalovirus exposure and HLA in healthy donors. The PCR was carried out with 60 Vbeta primers and 13 Jbeta primers. Here immunoSEQ multiplex PCR was the method, and the copy in TCRdb shows in-frame clones only, minus some. The table has 90,000 to 120,000 clones, 84% seen once. The sequencing input was PBMCs. Every receptor here comes from a young woman in good health and CMV-seronegative.

The V gene is TRBV6-1, the J gene TRBJ2-5, with D perhaps TRBD1 (6 bases). TRBJ2-7 matches the DNA end more closely, so the J call is doubtful. The germline V gene encodes CDR1 MNHNS and CDR2 SASEGT. This CDR3 is 15 amino acids long. CDR3 DNA sequence: TGTGCCAGCAGTGACGGTTTACAGGGCCCCTACGAGCAGTACTTC. Amino acids: CASSDGLQGPYEQYF.

CDR3: CASSHAGAGGGYEQFF. The CDR3 DNA reads TGCGCCAGCAGCCACGCCGGAGCGGGAGGAGGCTATGAGCAGTTCTTC. The V gene is TRBV4-3, the J gene TRBJ2-1; 9 bases line up with TRBD2. Germline trimming cut 3 bases from V and 8 bases from J; bases unmatched to any gene: 11. Germline V lookup: CDR1 LGHNA, CDR2 YSLEER. The CDR3 spans 16 residues.

This chain connects TRBV28 to TRBJ2-7; D might be TRBD1 (6 bases). This CDR3 has 13 residues. From germline, CDR1 is MDHEN and CDR2 SYDVKM. V was pared by 6 bases and J by 7 bases, with 16 bases between. CDR3 sequence reads: CASSLGGGREQYF. In DNA, the CDR3 is TGTGCCAGCAGCTTAGGTGGGGGCCGGGAGCAGTACTTC.

In its sample, this clone was seen once. This rearrangement joins TRBV18 to TRBJ2-1, with TRBD2 identical over 11 bases. The germline gives CDR1 KGHSH, CDR2 LQKENI. The CDR3 extends over 15 amino acids. V was pared by 6 bases and J by 4 bases, with 5 bases of the junction left unmatched. CDR3 amino acids: CASSQGTSGYNEQFF. In DNA form, the CDR3 reads TGTGCCAGCTCCCAAGGGACTAGCGGATACAATGAGCAGTTCTTC.

The rearrangement joins TRBV5-1 to TRBJ2-5; the match to TRBD2 covers 8 bases. With V trimmed by 0 bases and J by 3 bases, 4 bases remained unmatched. CDR1 and CDR2 (germline): SGHRS, YFSETQ. This CDR3 spans 15 amino acids. The CDR3 nucleotides are TGCGCCAGCAGCTTGGCCGGGACTAGTAAAGAGACCCAGTACTTC. Its translation: CASSLAGTSKETQYF.